Detailed here is one T cell receptor (beta chain). The record originates from a study of blood T cell repertoires in COVID-19. Profiled with immunoSEQ multiplex PCR; TCRdb holds only in-frame clones, not every one. This sample has about 250,000 clones, with under 90% found just once. The CDR3 extends over 15 amino acids. Trimming cost V 6 bases and J 5 bases; bases outside gene matches: 10. Per germline, CDR1 MDHEN and CDR2 SYDVKM. The sample was PBMCs or T cells enriched from blood (not recorded which). This TCR was recovered from a young man who had recovered from COVID-19. The J gene is TRBJ2-7, the V gene TRBV28, with TRBD2 identical over 10 bases. CDR3 loop: CASSSIAGGSNEQYF. In DNA form, the CDR3 reads TGTGCCAGCAGCTCGATAGCGGGAGGATCCAACGAGCAGTACTTC.